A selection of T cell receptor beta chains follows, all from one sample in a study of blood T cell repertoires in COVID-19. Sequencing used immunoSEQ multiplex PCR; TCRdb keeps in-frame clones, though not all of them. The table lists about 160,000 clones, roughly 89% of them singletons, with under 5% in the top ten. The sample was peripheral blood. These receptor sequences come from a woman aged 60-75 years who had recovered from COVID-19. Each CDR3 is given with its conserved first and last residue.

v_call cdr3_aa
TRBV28 CASSFGGIKMNTEAFF
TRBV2 CASSDGRGLRGEAFF
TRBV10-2 CASSQDRGNTEAFF
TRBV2 CASNRGSDGYTF
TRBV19 CASSIGGLSSYNEQFF
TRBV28 CASRWGGSYEQYF
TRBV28 CASSLGTGGGLHYGYTF
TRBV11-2 CASSLEVGRGYGYTF
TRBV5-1 CASSQRRDPGGTEAFF
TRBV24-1 CATSEPSGGENNEQFF
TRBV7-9 CASSHPISSYEQYF
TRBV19 CASSAMRVTEAFF
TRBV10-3 CAISESSQGREQYF
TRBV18 CASSPRQGRASRGVLFF
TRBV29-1 CSVGFSLLGYGYTF
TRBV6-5 CASTRGPNEKLFF
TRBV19 CASSLTAGGPGMVQYF
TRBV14 CASKGGRLRNQPQHF
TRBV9 CASSVANEQFF
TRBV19 CASSPGDSSTDTQYF
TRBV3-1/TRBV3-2 CASSLTQGASGNTIYF
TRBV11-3 CASSLSGAFGELFF
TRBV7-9 CASSATSGVGETQYF
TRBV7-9 CASSLVQGRETQYF
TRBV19 CASSIDSGPYNEQFF
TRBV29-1 CSVGGRDTGELFF
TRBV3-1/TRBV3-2 CASSRQGMSEKLFF
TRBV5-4 CASSGGLVSEQYF
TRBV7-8 CASSLREGNTIYF
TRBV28 CASSPENILAGALYNEQFF
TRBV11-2 CASSFMQGASEQYF
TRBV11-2 CASSVLFTEAFF
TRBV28 CASSSGTGQGGYTF
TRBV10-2 CASRRTGAYNEQFF
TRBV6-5 CASSYERGGGTDTQYF
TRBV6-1 CASSEEGASYGYTF
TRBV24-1 CATSDPRAGGTGELFF
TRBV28 CASSIRTKFTGELFF
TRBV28 CASRRGSPLHF
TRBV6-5 CASSRGRNTEAFF
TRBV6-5 CASSYRQTDSPLHF
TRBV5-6 CASTSEEWRPNTEAFF
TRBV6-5 CASRTGSNQPQHF
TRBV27 CASSLLARTDTQYF
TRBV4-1 CASSQLIGETQYF
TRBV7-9 CASSLSGSSPQHF
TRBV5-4 CASSFSDKNPYGYTF
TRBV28 CASSPFGVAYEQYF
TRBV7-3 CASSFPQNEKLFF
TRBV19 CASSTGQNTNTEAFF
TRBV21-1 CASSTTRGGGASNQPQHF
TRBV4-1 CASSQTPSGGDQETQYF
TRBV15 CATSRDQRGYEQYF
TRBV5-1 CASSLAGTGEETQYF
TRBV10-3 CAISESDSPGQAFYEQYF
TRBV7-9 CASSQGQGRETQYF
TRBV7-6 CASSKDRFGTQYF
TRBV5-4 CASSLYDREEREQYF
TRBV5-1 CASSFWDSRGTQYF